This T cell receptor beta chain originates from a study of multiple sclerosis patients with progressive multifocal leukoencephalopathy. To note about this clone: Its antigen is still unknown.

Study-level findings and limits: Clones expanded at PML were already present before and during natalizumab. It is unclear whether the findings reflect JC virus infection or general immunocompromise.

Sequencing was performed with immunoSEQ multiplex PCR; in TCRdb, only in-frame clones are kept and a portion is missing. The sample records 30,000 or so clones, approximately 85% being singletons. Sample time point: time of PML onset. The CDR3 spans 15 residues. Germline CDR1 is SGHTA and CDR2 is FQGTGA. V trimming: 4 bases; J trimming: 10 bases; junction bases outside the gene matches: 13. The chain links TRBV7-3 to TRBJ2-1, with TRBD2 matching 7 bases. This TCR derives from a woman in her twenties or thirties with progressive multifocal leukoencephalopathy. The sequencing used PBMCs, collected from a patient treated with natalizumab. CDR3 DNA: TGTGCCAGCAGCTCCCAGTCAGCGGGGTACAGGGAGCAGTTCTTC. This codes for CASSSQSAGYREQFF. Combining the CDR3 with reference TRBV7-3 and TRBJ2-1 gives the whole variable domain GAGVSQTPSNKVTEKGKYVELRCDPISGHTALYWYRQSLGQGPEFLIYFQGTGAADDSGLPNDRFFAVRPEGSVSTLKIQRTERGDSAVYLCASSSQSAGYREQFFGPGTRLTVL.